This passage covers 3 T cell receptor beta chains from one sample sequenced in a study of beta chain features in type 1 diabetes. Study outcomes and limitations: TCRB CDR3s from Type 1 diabetes patients were moderately but significantly shorter in all four CD4+ subsets.

Their specific antigens are unknown. Expressed TCRB transcripts were sequenced, since all the RNA that had been isolated was reverse transcribed. Here immunoSEQ multiplex PCR was the method, and the copy in TCRdb shows in-frame clones only, minus some. The data show under 130,000 clones, with about 26% seen just once and about 0.57% held by the top ten. The sequenced material came from central memory CD4+ T cells from blood. The receptors shown here come from a young woman with type 1 diabetes.

This clone was counted ten times or more. Compared with germline, one end of the junction differs, possibly owing to a read error. The rearrangement uses TRBV2 and TRBJ2-5; D ambiguous. Germline CDR1 reads SNHLY; CDR2 reads FYNNEI. The CDR3 contains 13 residues. CDR3 in amino acids: CASSDPGQGTQYF. In DNA form, the CDR3 reads TGTGCCAGCAGTGACCCAGGCCAAGGGACCCAGTACTTC.

The chain recombines TRBV15 with TRBJ2-1; 7 bases are a match to TRBD1. The CDR3 has 14 amino acids. CDR1 is LNHNV and CDR2 is YYDKDF in the germline V gene (reference sequence). The V and J ends lost 0 bases and 5 bases, in that order; junction bases with no gene match: 1. CDR3: CATSRERGHNEQFF. The CDR3 DNA is TGTGCCACCAGCAGAGAGAGGGGGCACAATGAGCAGTTCTTC.

The chain employs TRBV7-9 and TRBJ1-2; TRBD1 matches at 8 bases. The length of the CDR3 is 14 residues. The J segment lost 5 bases and the V segment lost 3 bases, leaving 5 bases of the junction unmatched. The germline gives CDR1 SEHNR, CDR2 FQNEAQ (reference sequence). The CDR3 DNA is TGTGCCAGCAGCTTTGGACAGGGTGTTTATGGCTACACCTTC. Translated: CASSFGQGVYGYTF.